Listed below are T cell receptor beta chains from one sample, sequenced in a study of blood T cell repertoires in COVID-19. Sequencing was performed with immunoSEQ multiplex PCR; in TCRdb, only in-frame clones are kept and a portion is missing. Altogether about 190,000 clones are present, roughly 89% being singletons, with the ten largest covering around 13%. Sequencing used peripheral blood. The source of these receptors is a woman between 65 and 79 years old with COVID-19, enrolled during active disease. CDR3s include the opening cysteine and the closing phenylalanine or tryptophan. The D gene is left open where the match is weak. Clone size is not always given. Where it is, it says once, few, many or a class for expanded clones.

v_call: TRBV3-1/TRBV3-2; clone_size: once; d_call: TRBD1; j_call: TRBJ1-1; cdr3_nt: TGTGCCAGCAGCCACGACAGGGGGAAGGACTCTGAAGCTTTCTTT; cdr3_aa: CASSHDRGKDSEAFF
v_call: TRBV19; clone_size: .; d_call: .; j_call: TRBJ2-1; cdr3_nt: TGTGCCAGTAGTATTAGGGCAGGGTTATACAATGAGCAGTTCTTC; cdr3_aa: CASSIRAGLYNEQFF
v_call: TRBV4-3; clone_size: .; d_call: TRBD1; j_call: TRBJ2-7; cdr3_nt: TGCGCCAGCAGCCACCGGGACAGGGAAACCTACGAGCAGTACTTC; cdr3_aa: CASSHRDRETYEQYF
v_call: TRBV19; clone_size: .; d_call: .; j_call: TRBJ2-2; cdr3_nt: TGTGCCAGTAGCGGGACCGGGGAGCTGTTTTTT; cdr3_aa: CASSGTGELFF
v_call: TRBV30; clone_size: .; d_call: .; j_call: TRBJ1-1; cdr3_nt: TGTGCCTGGACGGGCAGGGTAAACACTGAAGCTTTCTTT; cdr3_aa: CAWTGRVNTEAFF
v_call: TRBV2; clone_size: .; d_call: TRBD2; j_call: TRBJ2-5; cdr3_nt: TGTGCCAGCACTAGCGGGACTGGAGAGACCCAGTACTTC; cdr3_aa: CASTSGTGETQYF
v_call: TRBV5-1; clone_size: .; d_call: TRBD2; j_call: TRBJ2-1; cdr3_nt: TGCGCCAGCAGTTTCACTAGCGGAGACTACAATGAGCAGTTCTTC; cdr3_aa: CASSFTSGDYNEQFF
v_call: TRBV28; clone_size: .; d_call: .; j_call: TRBJ2-7; cdr3_nt: TGTGCCAGCAGTTTATCTTGGCAGTCCTACGAGCAGTACTTC; cdr3_aa: CASSLSWQSYEQYF
v_call: TRBV4-2; clone_size: .; d_call: TRBD1; j_call: TRBJ2-7; cdr3_nt: TGTGCCAGCAGCCTCCAACAGGGGAACGTATACGAGCAGTACTTC; cdr3_aa: CASSLQQGNVYEQYF
v_call: TRBV7-3; clone_size: .; d_call: .; j_call: TRBJ2-7; cdr3_nt: TGTGCCAGCAGCATTAACAGGGCCGGCGAGCAGTACTTC; cdr3_aa: CASSINRAGEQYF
v_call: TRBV5-1; clone_size: .; d_call: TRBD1; j_call: TRBJ2-7; cdr3_nt: TGCGCCAGCAGCTTGGCCGGGACAGGGGAATTCGAGCAGTACTTC; cdr3_aa: CASSLAGTGEFEQYF
v_call: TRBV5-1; clone_size: .; d_call: .; j_call: TRBJ1-5; cdr3_nt: TGCGCCAGCAGCTTGATAGGGGGTTCCAATCAGCCCCAGCATTTT; cdr3_aa: CASSLIGGSNQPQHF
v_call: TRBV19; clone_size: .; d_call: .; j_call: TRBJ1-2; cdr3_nt: TGTGCCAGTAGCTCCCGACAGGTTAACTATGGCTACACCTTC; cdr3_aa: CASSSRQVNYGYTF
v_call: TRBV10-2; clone_size: .; d_call: .; j_call: TRBJ2-3; cdr3_nt: TGCGCCAGCAGGGACAGATCTAGCACAGATACGCAGTATTTT; cdr3_aa: CASRDRSSTDTQYF
v_call: TRBV7-3; clone_size: .; d_call: .; j_call: TRBJ1-6; cdr3_nt: TGTGCCAGCAGCTTAACGCCAGGGCAGGATTCACCCCTCCACTTT; cdr3_aa: CASSLTPGQDSPLHF
v_call: TRBV5-6; clone_size: once; d_call: TRBD1; j_call: TRBJ2-3; cdr3_nt: TGTGCCAGCAGCTTTGCAGGGGGTGCAGATACGCAGTATTTT; cdr3_aa: CASSFAGGADTQYF
v_call: TRBV3-1/TRBV3-2; clone_size: .; d_call: TRBD2; j_call: TRBJ2-1; cdr3_nt: TGTGCCAGCAGCCAAAATCCTCCCGGGACTAGTAATGAGCAGTTCTTC; cdr3_aa: CASSQNPPGTSNEQFF
v_call: TRBV11-3; clone_size: .; d_call: .; j_call: TRBJ2-7; cdr3_nt: TGTGCCAGCAGCTTAGTCGCAGGAGGGGTGCAGTACTTC; cdr3_aa: CASSLVAGGVQYF
v_call: TRBV19; clone_size: .; d_call: .; j_call: TRBJ2-7; cdr3_nt: TGTGCCAGTAGTATACAGGGAACTGTCGTCTACGAGCAGTACTTC; cdr3_aa: CASSIQGTVVYEQYF
v_call: TRBV5-1; clone_size: .; d_call: TRBD1; j_call: TRBJ2-7; cdr3_nt: TGCGCCAGCAGCTTAGGGACAGGTTATTACGAGCAGTACTTC; cdr3_aa: CASSLGTGYYEQYF
v_call: TRBV5-4; clone_size: .; d_call: .; j_call: TRBJ1-6; cdr3_nt: TGTGCCAGCAGCATCAGGAGGGATAATTCACCCCTCCACTTT; cdr3_aa: CASSIRRDNSPLHF
v_call: TRBV7-3; clone_size: .; d_call: .; j_call: TRBJ2-3; cdr3_nt: TGTGCCAGCAGCCGAGAATCCCTCGCTCCAGATACGCAGTATTTT; cdr3_aa: CASSRESLAPDTQYF
v_call: TRBV9; clone_size: .; d_call: .; j_call: TRBJ2-2; cdr3_nt: TGTGCCAGCACCAGTACTAGTTTCGGCGGGGAGCTGTTTTTT; cdr3_aa: CASTSTSFGGELFF
v_call: TRBV7-2; clone_size: .; d_call: TRBD2; j_call: TRBJ2-1; cdr3_nt: TGTGCCAGCAGCTTATTTGGGGTAGCGGGGAACAATGAGCAGTTCTTC; cdr3_aa: CASSLFGVAGNNEQFF
v_call: TRBV19; clone_size: .; d_call: TRBD1; j_call: TRBJ2-2; cdr3_nt: TGTGCCAGTAGAGGGGGACAGGGGGCGTCCGGGGAGCTGTTTTTT; cdr3_aa: CASRGGQGASGELFF
v_call: TRBV4-1; clone_size: once; d_call: .; j_call: TRBJ1-1; cdr3_nt: TGCGCCAGCAGCCAAGATTTCCAGTCGAACACTGAAGCTTTCTTT; cdr3_aa: CASSQDFQSNTEAFF
v_call: TRBV14; clone_size: .; d_call: TRBD2; j_call: TRBJ2-5; cdr3_nt: TGTGCCAGCAGCCAAGATCGAGGAGCGGGAGGGATATTTCAAGAGACCCAGTACTTC; cdr3_aa: CASSQDRGAGGIFQETQYF
v_call: TRBV4-2; clone_size: .; d_call: TRBD2; j_call: TRBJ2-1; cdr3_nt: TGTGCCAGCAGCCAAGAGGGACTAGCGCCCTACAATGAGCAGTTCTTC; cdr3_aa: CASSQEGLAPYNEQFF
v_call: TRBV6-2/TRBV6-3; clone_size: .; d_call: .; j_call: TRBJ2-7; cdr3_nt: TGTGCCAGCAGTTTCCGTGGGCGCTCCTACGAGCAGTACTTC; cdr3_aa: CASSFRGRSYEQYF
v_call: TRBV11-3; clone_size: .; d_call: .; j_call: TRBJ2-7; cdr3_nt: TGTGCCAGCAGCTTATTTCGTGATAGCTACGAGCAGTACTTC; cdr3_aa: CASSLFRDSYEQYF
v_call: TRBV5-1; clone_size: .; d_call: TRBD2; j_call: TRBJ2-3; cdr3_nt: TGCGCCAGCAGCTTGGCGACTAGCGGGAGTGCGGCTGATACGCAGTATTTT; cdr3_aa: CASSLATSGSAADTQYF
v_call: TRBV3-1/TRBV3-2; clone_size: .; d_call: .; j_call: TRBJ2-1; cdr3_nt: TGTGCCAGCAGCCAATCACCCGGACAAGGGCAGTTCTTC; cdr3_aa: CASSQSPGQGQFF